Listed below are T cell receptor beta chains from one sample, sequenced in a study of breast tumors, draining lymph nodes, adjacent tissues. TCRdb re-analysed the multiplex PCR reads in MiXCR, keeping a single row per CDR3 protein. The sample holds more than 100,000 distinct CDR3 sequences, approximately 20% seen once. Sequencing used axillary lymph node tissue. The origin of the receptors is a female donor with breast cancer. Some clones in this sample may be carry-over from other donors' samples. CDR3s include the opening cysteine and the closing phenylalanine or tryptophan. A D gene is named only where the DNA matches it firmly. The size of a clone is reported for some rows only, either as once, few or many, or as a class for expanded clones.

V gene	D gene	J gene	clone size	CDR3 protein	CDR3 DNA
TRBV5-1	TRBD1	TRBJ1-5	-	CASSSNRDRGPQGNQPQHF	TGCGCCAGCAGCTCGAACCGGGACAGGGGGCCTCAGGGCAATCAGCCCCAGCATTTT
TRBV2	-	TRBJ2-7	many	CASSGLTPYEQYF	TGTGCCAGCAGTGGACTAACTCCCTACGAGCAGTACTTC
TRBV15	-	TRBJ2-3	many	CATSSPDTQYF	TGTGCCACCAGCAGCCCCGATACGCAGTATTTT
TRBV7-8	TRBD2	TRBJ2-1	many	CASSLTGRLAGYNEQFF	TGTGCCAGCAGCTTAACCGGGCGACTAGCGGGATACAATGAGCAGTTCTTC
TRBV7-2	-	TRBJ2-7	-	CASSLKVNSYEQYF	TGTGCCAGCAGCTTGAAGGTAAACTCCTACGAGCAGTACTTC
TRBV11-2	TRBD1	TRBJ1-6	many	CASSLGTGGVSPLHF	TGTGCCAGCAGCTTGGGAACAGGGGGCGTTTCACCCCTCCACTTT
TRBV6-5	TRBD2	TRBJ2-1	many	CATLGLAGGGNEQFF	TGTGCCACCCTGGGACTAGCGGGGGGGGGGAATGAGCAGTTCTTC
TRBV12-3/TRBV12-4	-	TRBJ2-6	few	CASSFLAPANVLTF	TGTGCCAGCAGTTTTCTCGCCCCGGCCAACGTCCTGACTTTC
TRBV27	-	TRBJ2-1	-	CASSLGSGFGNEQFF	TGTGCCAGCAGTTTAGGTTCAGGGTTTGGCAATGAGCAGTTCTTC
TRBV14	TRBD2	TRBJ2-1	many	CASSQQLASEQFF	TGTGCCAGCAGCCAACAACTAGCGAGTGAGCAGTTCTTC
TRBV19	-	TRBJ2-7	many	CASKDGQRSNEQYF	TGTGCCAGTAAGGACGGCCAGAGGTCAAACGAGCAGTACTTC
TRBV19	TRBD1	TRBJ2-1	many	CASSPRTGGVYNEQFF	TGTGCCAGTAGTCCCCGGACAGGGGGGGTCTACAATGAGCAGTTCTTC
TRBV20-1	-	TRBJ2-5	many	CSARVGRGQETQYF	TGCAGTGCTAGAGTAGGCAGGGGCCAAGAGACCCAGTACTTC
TRBV6-2/TRBV6-3	-	TRBJ2-5	many	CASSYVRQTQYF	TGTGCCAGCAGTTATGTCAGACAGACCCAGTACTTC
TRBV9	-	TRBJ1-1	-	CASSVGGPNTEAFF	TGTGCCAGCAGCGTCGGCGGCCCGAACACTGAAGCTTTCTTT
TRBV20-1	TRBD1	TRBJ1-5	-	CSAREGFRRGSYQPRHF	TGCAGTGCTAGAGAAGGCTTCCGCAGGGGGTCATATCAGCCCCGGCATTTT
TRBV15	-	TRBJ2-3	many	CATSRAASDDGTQYF	TGTGCCACCAGCAGAGCGGCTAGCGACGACGGTACGCAGTATTTT
TRBV20-1	-	TRBJ1-1	-	CSARVTARNTEAFF	TGCAGTGCTAGAGTCACAGCCCGGAACACTGAAGCTTTCTTT
TRBV7-9	-	TRBJ2-5	many	CASSFTGAGETQYF	TGTGCCAGCAGCTTTACAGGGGCGGGGGAGACCCAGTACTTC
TRBV30	TRBD1	TRBJ1-6	many	CAWSEGQGHSPLHF	TGTGCCTGGAGCGAAGGACAGGGACATTCACCCCTCCACTTT
TRBV9	-	TRBJ2-2	many	CASSVGISGNTGELFF	TGTGCCAGCAGCGTAGGCATTAGCGGAAACACCGGGGAGCTGTTTTTT
TRBV19	-	TRBJ1-5	few	CASSEEDRRNQPQHF	TGTGCCAGTAGTGAGGAAGATCGGCGCAATCAGCCCCAGCATTTT
TRBV6-5	-	TRBJ1-3	few	CASSYGDSSGNTIYF	TGTGCCAGCAGTTACGGGGACTCCTCTGGAAACACCATATATTTT
TRBV5-6	-	TRBJ1-2	many	CASSPRGGLGSYGYTF	TGTGCCAGCAGCCCGCGGGGGGGCTTAGGATCGTATGGCTACACCTTC
TRBV9	-	TRBJ1-2	many	CASSVSSGPYNYGYTF	TGTGCCAGCAGCGTATCCTCCGGACCGTATAACTATGGCTACACCTTC
TRBV6-2/TRBV6-3	TRBD2	TRBJ2-2	few	CASRRGGGYNTGELFF	TGTGCCAGCAGACGCGGGGGGGGGTACAACACCGGGGAGCTGTTTTTT
TRBV9	-	TRBJ2-1	many	CASSFRNYNEQFF	TGTGCCAGCAGCTTCCGCAACTACAATGAGCAGTTCTTC
TRBV10-3	-	TRBJ2-1	many	CAIRPVAGKSYEQFF	TGTGCCATCAGGCCCGTTGCGGGAAAGTCGTATGAGCAGTTCTTC
TRBV20-1	-	TRBJ2-1	many	CSAKRGSGYNEQFF	TGCAGTGCGAAACGGGGTTCGGGGTACAATGAGCAGTTCTTC
TRBV12-3/TRBV12-4	-	TRBJ2-1	many	CASIQGGGAWEQFF	TGTGCCAGCATCCAAGGGGGAGGGGCATGGGAGCAGTTCTTC
TRBV20-1	TRBD1	TRBJ2-4	-	CSARDWTGGAKNIQYF	TGCAGTGCTAGAGATTGGACAGGGGGGGCCAAAAACATTCAGTACTTC
TRBV7-9	TRBD1	TRBJ2-3	many	CASSPGQGGDTQYF	TGTGCCAGCAGCCCTGGACAGGGCGGGGATACGCAGTATTTT
TRBV20-1	-	TRBJ2-1	many	CSASGGRGNNEQFF	TGCAGTGCTAGTGGCGGGCGGGGCAACAATGAGCAGTTCTTC
TRBV20-1	TRBD1	TRBJ2-7	many	CSASSTGGYEQYF	TGCAGTGCTAGCTCGACAGGGGGGTACGAGCAGTACTTC
TRBV2	-	TRBJ2-3	many	CASREGADTQYF	TGTGCCAGCAGAGAGGGCGCAGATACGCAGTATTTT
TRBV19	-	TRBJ1-2	-	CASSHDRYSNYGYTF	TGTGCCAGTAGTCACGACAGGTACTCTAACTATGGCTACACCTTC
TRBV30	-	TRBJ2-5	many	CAWGQETQYF	TGTGCCTGGGGCCAAGAGACCCAGTACTTC
TRBV5-1	TRBD1	TRBJ1-5	many	CASSTTGGNQPQHF	TGCGCCAGCAGCACGACAGGGGGCAATCAGCCCCAGCATTTT
TRBV11-2	-	TRBJ1-3	many	CASSLNLWSSSGNTIYF	TGTGCCAGCAGCTTAAATCTTTGGTCGAGCTCTGGAAACACCATATATTTT
TRBV6-6	TRBD2	TRBJ2-3	many	CASSNQGLAGEDTQYF	TGTGCCAGCAGCAATCAAGGACTAGCGGGAGAAGATACGCAGTATTTT
TRBV7-3	-	TRBJ2-3	many	CASSLNPADTQYF	TGTGCCAGCAGCTTAAACCCCGCAGATACGCAGTATTTT
TRBV2	TRBD2	TRBJ2-2	many	CASSVGTSGYTGELFF	TGTGCCAGCAGTGTGGGGACTAGCGGCTACACCGGGGAGCTGTTTTTT
TRBV6-5	-	TRBJ2-3	many	CASSYSKGTDTQYF	TGTGCCAGCAGTTACTCGAAGGGCACAGATACGCAGTATTTT
TRBV30	TRBD1	TRBJ2-7	many	CAWSGTGMGEQYF	TGTGCCTGGTCCGGGACAGGGATGGGGGAGCAGTACTTC
TRBV19	-	TRBJ2-2	many	CASSKNTGELFF	TGTGCCAGTAGTAAGAACACCGGGGAGCTGTTTTTT
TRBV28	TRBD1	TRBJ1-5	few	CASSQGQAHQPQHF	TGTGCCAGCAGTCAGGGACAGGCCCATCAGCCCCAGCATTTT
TRBV12-3/TRBV12-4	-	TRBJ2-1	many	CASSPPGGFLLNNEQFF	TGTGCCAGCAGTCCGCCGGGCGGGTTCCTTTTGAACAATGAGCAGTTCTTC
TRBV13	TRBD2	TRBJ2-7	many	CASSRTSGGTYEQYF	TGTGCCAGCAGCCGGACTAGCGGAGGAACCTACGAGCAGTACTTC
TRBV18	TRBD2	TRBJ2-3	-	CASSPGTRSRTDTQYF	TGTGCCAGCTCACCCGGGACTAGAAGCCGCACAGATACGCAGTATTTT
TRBV7-9	TRBD2	TRBJ2-2	many	CASSFTGPRRLASPGELFF	TGTGCCAGCAGCTTCACAGGTCCCCGTCGACTAGCGAGTCCCGGGGAGCTGTTTTTT
TRBV30	-	TRBJ1-3	few	CACCGNTIYF	TGTGCCTGTTGTGGAAACACCATATATTTT
TRBV20-1	-	TRBJ2-7	many	CSADPGQGPSSYEQYF	TGCAGTGCTGACCCCGGCCAGGGTCCCTCCTCCTACGAGCAGTACTTC
TRBV4-1	-	TRBJ2-1	many	CASSQDTYNEQFF	TGCGCCAGCAGCCAAGATACCTACAATGAGCAGTTCTTC